This record concerns one T cell receptor (beta chain) sequence. Antigen specificity is unknown. Tagging with unique molecular identifiers was a feature of the TCR beta cDNA libraries. One entry per CDR3 protein, called by TCRdb with MiXCR from the PCR reads. The sample records approximately 250,000 distinct CDR3 sequences, approximately 34% being singletons. The source of the sample is a study of post-analysis software for immune sequencing data. Study summary: Relapsing-remitting, secondary progressive and progressive-relapsing multiple sclerosis were all included among the disease courses. Study results and caveats: Elevated frequency relative to controls characterized four or five TRBV segments in patients, TRBV5-6, TRBV5-1 and TRBV20-1 among them.

Germline lookup yields CDR1 DFQATT and CDR2 SNEGSKA (reference sequence). V trimming: 3 bases; J trimming: 4 bases; junction bases outside the gene matches: 5. The CDR3 length is 14 residues. The J gene is TRBJ2-5, the V gene TRBV20-1; 10 nucleotides match TRBD2. Sequences were obtained from blood. This clonotype originated in a girl aged 5 to 17 with multiple sclerosis. CDR3 region: CSASQRGGRETQYF. CDR3 sequence (DNA): TGCAGTGCTAGCCAGCGGGGGGGCCGAGAGACCCAGTACTTC.